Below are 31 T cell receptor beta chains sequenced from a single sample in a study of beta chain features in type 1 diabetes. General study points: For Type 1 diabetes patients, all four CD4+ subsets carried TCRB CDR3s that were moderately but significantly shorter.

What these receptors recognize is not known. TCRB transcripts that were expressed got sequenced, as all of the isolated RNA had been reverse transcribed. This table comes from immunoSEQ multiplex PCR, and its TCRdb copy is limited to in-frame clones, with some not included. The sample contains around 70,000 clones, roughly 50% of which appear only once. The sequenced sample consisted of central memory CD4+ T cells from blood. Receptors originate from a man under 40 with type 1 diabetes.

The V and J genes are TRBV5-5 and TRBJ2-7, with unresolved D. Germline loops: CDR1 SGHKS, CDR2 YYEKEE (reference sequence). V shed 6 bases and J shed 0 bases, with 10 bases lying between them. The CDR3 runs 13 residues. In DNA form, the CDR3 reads TGTGCCAGCACCCGCGCGGCCTCCTACGAGCAGTACTTC. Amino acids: CASTRAASYEQYF. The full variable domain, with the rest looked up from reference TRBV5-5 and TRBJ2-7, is DAGVTQSPTHLIKTRGQQVTLRCSPISGHKSVSWYQQVLGQGPQFIFQYYEKEERGRGNFPDRFSARQFPNYSSELNVNALLLGDSALYLCASTRAASYEQYFGPGTRLTVT.

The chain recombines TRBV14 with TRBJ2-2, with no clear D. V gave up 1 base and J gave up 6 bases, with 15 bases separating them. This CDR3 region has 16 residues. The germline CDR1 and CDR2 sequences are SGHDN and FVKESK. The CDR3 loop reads CASSQALVISAGELFF. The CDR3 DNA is TGTGCCAGCAGCCAAGCTTTGGTAATATCGGCCGGGGAGCTGTTTTTT.

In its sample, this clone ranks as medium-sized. The CDR3 coding sequence is TGCAGCGGTAGCCTAAGTAGTACCTACAATGAGCAGTTCTTC. Translation: CSGSLSSTYNEQFF. This chain uses TRBV29-1 with TRBJ2-1, with D unclear. V dropped 7 bases and J dropped 2 bases, with 15 bases sitting between them. Germline V lookup: CDR1 SQVTM, CDR2 ANQGSEA. The CDR3 is made up of 14 amino acids.

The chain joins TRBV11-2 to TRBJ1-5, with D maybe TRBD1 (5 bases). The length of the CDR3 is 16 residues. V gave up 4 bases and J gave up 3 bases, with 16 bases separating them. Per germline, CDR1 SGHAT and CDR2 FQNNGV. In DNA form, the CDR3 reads TGTGCCAGCAGCTCAAGTGTCGGACAACCCAATCAGCCCCAGCATTTT. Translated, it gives CASSSSVGQPNQPQHF.

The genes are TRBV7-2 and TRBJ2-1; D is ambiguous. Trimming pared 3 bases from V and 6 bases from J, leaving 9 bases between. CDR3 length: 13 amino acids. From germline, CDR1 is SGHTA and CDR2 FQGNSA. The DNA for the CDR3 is TGTGCCAGCAGCTTTGGCGGTACCAATGAGCAGTTCTTC. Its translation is CASSFGGTNEQFF.

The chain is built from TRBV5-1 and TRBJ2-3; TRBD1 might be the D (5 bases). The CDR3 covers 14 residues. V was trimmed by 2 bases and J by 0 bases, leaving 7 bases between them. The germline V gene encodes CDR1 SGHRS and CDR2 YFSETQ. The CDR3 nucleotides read TGCGCCAGCAGCTTTGGGGCCAGCACAGATACGCAGTATTTT. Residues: CASSFGASTDTQYF.

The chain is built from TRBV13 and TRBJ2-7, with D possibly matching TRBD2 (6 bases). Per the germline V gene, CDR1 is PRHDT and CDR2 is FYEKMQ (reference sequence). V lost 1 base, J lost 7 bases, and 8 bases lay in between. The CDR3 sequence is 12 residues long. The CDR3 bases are TGTGCCAGCAGCTTAGTCGGGGGAGAGCAGTACTTC. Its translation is CASSLVGGEQYF.

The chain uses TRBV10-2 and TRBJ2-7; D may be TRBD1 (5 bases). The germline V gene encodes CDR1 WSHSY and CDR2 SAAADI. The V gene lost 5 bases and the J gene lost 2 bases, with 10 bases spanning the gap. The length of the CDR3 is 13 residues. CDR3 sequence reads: CASSRGGPYEQYF. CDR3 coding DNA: TGCGCCAGCAGTAGGGGTGGGCCCTACGAGCAGTACTTC.

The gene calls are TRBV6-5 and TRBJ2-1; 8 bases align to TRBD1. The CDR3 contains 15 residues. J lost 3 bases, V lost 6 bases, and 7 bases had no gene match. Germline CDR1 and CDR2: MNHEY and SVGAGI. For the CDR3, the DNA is TGTGCCAGCAGGATCGGACAGGGATACTACAATGAGCAGTTCTTC. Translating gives CASRIGQGYYNEQFF.

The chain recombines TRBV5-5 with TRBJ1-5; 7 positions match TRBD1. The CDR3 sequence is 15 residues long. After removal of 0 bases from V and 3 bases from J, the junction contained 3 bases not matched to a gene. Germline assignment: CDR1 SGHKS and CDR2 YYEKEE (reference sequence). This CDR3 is CASSLGQGLNQPQHF. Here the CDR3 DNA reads TGTGCCAGCAGCTTGGGACAGGGCCTCAATCAGCCCCAGCATTTT. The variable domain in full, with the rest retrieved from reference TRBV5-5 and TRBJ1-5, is DAGVTQSPTHLIKTRGQQVTLRCSPISGHKSVSWYQQVLGQGPQFIFQYYEKEERGRGNFPDRFSARQFPNYSSELNVNALLLGDSALYLCASSLGQGLNQPQHFGDGTRLSIL.

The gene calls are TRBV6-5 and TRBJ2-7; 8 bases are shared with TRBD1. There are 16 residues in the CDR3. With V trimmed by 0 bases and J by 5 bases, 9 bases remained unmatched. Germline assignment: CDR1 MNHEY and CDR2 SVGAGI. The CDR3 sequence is CASSYSMQQGVNEQYF. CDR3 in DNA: TGTGCCAGCAGTTACTCGATGCAACAGGGGGTGAACGAGCAGTACTTC.

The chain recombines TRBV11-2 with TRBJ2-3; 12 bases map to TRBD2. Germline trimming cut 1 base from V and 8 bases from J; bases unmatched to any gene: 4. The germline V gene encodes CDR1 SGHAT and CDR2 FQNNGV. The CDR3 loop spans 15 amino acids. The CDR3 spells CASSLGPSGRATQYF. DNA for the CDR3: TGTGCCAGCAGCTTAGGGCCTAGCGGGAGGGCTACGCAGTATTTT.

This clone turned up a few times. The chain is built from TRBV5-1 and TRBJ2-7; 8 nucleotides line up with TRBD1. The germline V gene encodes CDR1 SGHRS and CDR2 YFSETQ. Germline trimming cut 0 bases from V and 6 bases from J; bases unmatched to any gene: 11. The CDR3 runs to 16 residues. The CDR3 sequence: CASSLGSGGGSAEQYF. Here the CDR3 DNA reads TGCGCCAGCAGCTTGGGTTCAGGGGGCGGATCGGCCGAGCAGTACTTC. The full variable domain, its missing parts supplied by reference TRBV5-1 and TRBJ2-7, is KAGVTQTPRYLIKTRGQQVTLSCSPISGHRSVSWYQQTPGQGLQFLFEYFSETQRNKGNFPGRFSGRQFSNSRSEMNVSTLELGDSALYLCASSLGSGGGSAEQYFGPGTRLTVT.

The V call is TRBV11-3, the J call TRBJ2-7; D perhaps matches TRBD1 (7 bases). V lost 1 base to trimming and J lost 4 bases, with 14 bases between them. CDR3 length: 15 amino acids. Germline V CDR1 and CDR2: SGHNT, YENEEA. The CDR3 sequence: CASSLVTGEVYEQYF. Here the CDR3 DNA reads TGTGCCAGCAGCTTAGTTACAGGGGAGGTTTACGAGCAGTACTTC.

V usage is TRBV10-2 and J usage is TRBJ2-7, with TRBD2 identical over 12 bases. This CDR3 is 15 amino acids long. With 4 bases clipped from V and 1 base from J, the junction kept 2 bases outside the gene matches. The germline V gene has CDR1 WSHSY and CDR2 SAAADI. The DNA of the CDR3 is TGCGCCAGCAGTGGGGGACTAGCGGGTTCCTACGAGCAGTACTTC. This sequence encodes CASSGGLAGSYEQYF.

The CDR3 spells CASSYGGTSGYEQYF. CDR3 in DNA: TGTGCCAGCAGTTACGGGGGGACTAGCGGCTACGAGCAGTACTTC. The chain joins TRBV6-6 to TRBJ2-7, with 11 bases lining up with TRBD2. This CDR3 region has 15 residues. With V trimmed by 2 bases and J by 3 bases, 3 bases remained unmatched. Germline CDR1 is MNHNY and CDR2 is SVGAGI (reference sequence).

The CDR3 region has the DNA TGTGCCAGTAGTATGTCGGGAACTGGTCAGCCCCAGCATTTT. Its protein is CASSMSGTGQPQHF. The chain joins TRBV19 to TRBJ1-5, with D uncertain. The CDR3 spans 14 residues. V lost 3 bases to trimming and J lost 6 bases, with 12 bases between them. CDR1 and CDR2 (germline): LNHDA, SQIVND (reference sequence).

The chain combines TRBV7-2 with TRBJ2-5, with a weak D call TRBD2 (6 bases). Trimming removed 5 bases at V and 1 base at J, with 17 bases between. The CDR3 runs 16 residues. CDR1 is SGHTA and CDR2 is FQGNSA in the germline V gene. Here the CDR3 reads CASSRQVAAAQETQYF. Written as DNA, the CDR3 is TGTGCCAGCAGCCGCCAAGTAGCGGCGGCCCAAGAGACCCAGTACTTC. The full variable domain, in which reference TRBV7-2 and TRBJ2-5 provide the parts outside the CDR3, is GAGVSQSPSNKVTEKGKDVELRCDPISGHTALYWYRQSLGQGLEFLIYFQGNSAPDKSGLPSDRFSAERTGGSVSTLTIQRTQQEDSAVYLCASSRQVAAAQETQYFGPGTRLLVL.

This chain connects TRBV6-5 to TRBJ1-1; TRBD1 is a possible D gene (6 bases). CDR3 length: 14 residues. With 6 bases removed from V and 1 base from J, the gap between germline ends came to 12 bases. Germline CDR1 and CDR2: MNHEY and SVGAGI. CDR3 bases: TGTGCCAGCAGCTCCAGGGGCCCGAACACTGAAGCTTTCTTT. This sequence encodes CASSSRGPNTEAFF.

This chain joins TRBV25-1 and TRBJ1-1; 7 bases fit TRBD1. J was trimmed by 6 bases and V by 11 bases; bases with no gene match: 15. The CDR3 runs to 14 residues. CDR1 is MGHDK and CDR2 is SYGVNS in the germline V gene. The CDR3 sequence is CAGGRGPLTPEAFF. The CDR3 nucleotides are TGTGCCGGAGGAAGGGGGCCCTTAACCCCTGAAGCTTTCTTT.

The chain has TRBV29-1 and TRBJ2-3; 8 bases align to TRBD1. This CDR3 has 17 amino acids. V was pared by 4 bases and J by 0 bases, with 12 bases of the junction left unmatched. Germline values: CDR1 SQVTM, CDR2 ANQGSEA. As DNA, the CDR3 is TGCAGCGTTGGGGGGACATCAGGGGGCTCTAGCACAGATACGCAGTATTTT. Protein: CSVGGTSGGSSTDTQYF.

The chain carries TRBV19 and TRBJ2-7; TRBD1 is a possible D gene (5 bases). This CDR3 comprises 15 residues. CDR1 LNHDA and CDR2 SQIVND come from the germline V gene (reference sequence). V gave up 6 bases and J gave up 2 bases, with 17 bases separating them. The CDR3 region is CASSHKGRGAYEQYF. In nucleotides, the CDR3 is TGTGCCAGTAGCCATAAGGGGCGCGGCGCCTACGAGCAGTACTTC. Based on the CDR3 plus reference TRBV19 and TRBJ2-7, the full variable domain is DGGITQSPKYLFRKEGQNVTLSCEQNLNHDAMYWYRQDPGQGLRLIYYSQIVNDFQKGDIAEGYSVSREKKESFPLTVTSAQKNPTAFYLCASSHKGRGAYEQYFGPGTRLTVT.

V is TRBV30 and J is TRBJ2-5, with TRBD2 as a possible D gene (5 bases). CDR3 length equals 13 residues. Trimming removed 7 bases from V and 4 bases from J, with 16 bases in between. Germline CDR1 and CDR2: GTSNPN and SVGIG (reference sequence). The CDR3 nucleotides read TGTGCCTCAACCGGGCCCCGGGGAGAGACCCAGTACTTC. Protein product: CASTGPRGETQYF.

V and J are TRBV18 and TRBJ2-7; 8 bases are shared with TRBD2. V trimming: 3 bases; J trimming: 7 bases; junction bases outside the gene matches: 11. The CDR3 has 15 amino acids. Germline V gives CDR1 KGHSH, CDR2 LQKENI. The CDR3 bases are TGTGCCAGCTCACCGCCGGGACTAGGTTTGGGTGAGCAGTACTTC. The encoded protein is CASSPPGLGLGEQYF.

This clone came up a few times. DNA of the CDR3: TGCGCCAGCAGCCCTCGGACAGGGGCCGAGACCCAGTACTTC. This codes for CASSPRTGAETQYF. The V gene is TRBV5-1, the J gene TRBJ2-5; TRBD1 matches at 9 bases. The CDR3 covers 14 residues. Unmatched junction bases numbered 6, after V lost 4 bases and J lost 5 bases. CDR1 is SGHRS, CDR2 YFSETQ, per germline.

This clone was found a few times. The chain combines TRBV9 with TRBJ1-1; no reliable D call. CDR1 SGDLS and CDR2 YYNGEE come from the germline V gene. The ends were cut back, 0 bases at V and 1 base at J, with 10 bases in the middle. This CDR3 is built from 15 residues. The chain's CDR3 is CASSVVLAANTEAFF. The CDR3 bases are TGTGCCAGCAGCGTAGTTCTGGCGGCGAACACTGAAGCTTTCTTT.

The CDR3 sequence: CAWSGQGRSYEQYF. Written as DNA, the CDR3 is TGTGCCTGGAGTGGACAGGGGAGGTCCTACGAGCAGTACTTC. The chain links TRBV30 to TRBJ2-7; 8 bases fit TRBD1. Germline CDR1 reads GTSNPN; CDR2 reads SVGIG (reference sequence). The length of the CDR3 is 14 residues. J was trimmed by 1 base and V by 1 base; bases with no gene match: 3.

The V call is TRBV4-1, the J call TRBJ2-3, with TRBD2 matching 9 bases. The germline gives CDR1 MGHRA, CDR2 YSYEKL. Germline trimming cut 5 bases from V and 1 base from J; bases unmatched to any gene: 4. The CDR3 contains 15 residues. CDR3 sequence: CASSWGLAGTDTQYF. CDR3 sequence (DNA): TGCGCCAGCAGCTGGGGACTAGCCGGCACAGATACGCAGTATTTT.

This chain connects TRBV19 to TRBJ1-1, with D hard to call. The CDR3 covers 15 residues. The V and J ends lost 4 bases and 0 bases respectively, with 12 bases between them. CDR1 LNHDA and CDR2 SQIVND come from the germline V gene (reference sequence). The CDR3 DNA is TGTGCCAGTAGTAAGGGTGGGAGTTTGAACACTGAAGCTTTCTTT. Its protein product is CASSKGGSLNTEAFF.

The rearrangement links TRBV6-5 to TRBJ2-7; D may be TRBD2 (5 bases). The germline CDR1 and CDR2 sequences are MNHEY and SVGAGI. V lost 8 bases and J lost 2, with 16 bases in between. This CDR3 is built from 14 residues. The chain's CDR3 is CASGGRASPYEQYF. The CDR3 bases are TGTGCCAGCGGAGGTCGAGCGAGCCCCTACGAGCAGTACTTC.

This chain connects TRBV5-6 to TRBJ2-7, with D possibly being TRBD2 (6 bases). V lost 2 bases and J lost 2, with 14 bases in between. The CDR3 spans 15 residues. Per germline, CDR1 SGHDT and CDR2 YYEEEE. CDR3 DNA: TGTGCCAGCAGCTTTAAGGCGGGGCCCCCCTACGAGCAGTACTTC. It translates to CASSFKAGPPYEQYF.